This T cell receptor beta chain was recorded in a study of T cells after posttransplantation cyclophosphamide. Whole-study results and caveats: Later post-transplant blood repertoires were often dominated by donor CD8+ memory clones.

This clone was picked up many times. What it recognizes is unknown. This table comes from immunoSEQ multiplex PCR, and its TCRdb copy is limited to in-frame clones, with some not included. The record shows roughly 42,000 clones for this sample, with no singletons present. The related graft donor's blood sample was taken on the day of bone marrow donation. The specimen was PBMCs. The sequence was obtained from a woman aged 45-65 years in good health and a related stem cell transplant donor.

The CDR3 sequence: CASSMGKRGTTNYGYTF. The CDR3 nucleotides read TGTGCCAGTAGTATGGGAAAAAGGGGCACGACTAACTATGGCTACACCTTC. The chain combines TRBV19 with TRBJ1-2; D perhaps matches TRBD1 (5 bases). The CDR3 spans 17 residues. The V gene lost 3 bases and the J gene lost 0 bases, with 17 bases spanning the gap. Germline V gives CDR1 LNHDA, CDR2 SQIVND (reference sequence).